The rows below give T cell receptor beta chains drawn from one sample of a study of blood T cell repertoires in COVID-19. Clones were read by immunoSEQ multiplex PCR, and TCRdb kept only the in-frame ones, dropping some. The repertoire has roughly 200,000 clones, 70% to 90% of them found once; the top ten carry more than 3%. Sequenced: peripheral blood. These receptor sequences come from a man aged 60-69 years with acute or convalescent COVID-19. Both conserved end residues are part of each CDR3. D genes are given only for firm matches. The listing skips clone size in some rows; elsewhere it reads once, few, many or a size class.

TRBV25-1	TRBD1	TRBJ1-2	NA	TGTGCCAGCAGTGAATCGGGACAGGGAGGGGGCTACACCTTC	CASSESGQGGGYTF
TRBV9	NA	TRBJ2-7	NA	TGTGCCAGCAGCGTAGGTGGGCAGGCCGAGCAGTACTTC	CASSVGGQAEQYF
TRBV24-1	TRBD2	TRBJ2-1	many	TGTGCCACCAGTGACTCAGGACTAGCGGGGGACAATGAGCAGTTCTTC	CATSDSGLAGDNEQFF
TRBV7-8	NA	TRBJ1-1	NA	TGTGCCAGCAGCTACAGGGACACCATGAACACTGAAGCTTTCTTT	CASSYRDTMNTEAFF
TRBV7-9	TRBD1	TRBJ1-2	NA	TGTGCCACTTTGGGAGGACAGGGGCCCTATGGCTACACCTTC	CATLGGQGPYGYTF
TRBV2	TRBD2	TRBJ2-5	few	TGTGCCAGCAGCGCTAGCGGCCAAGAGACCCAGTACTTC	CASSASGQETQYF
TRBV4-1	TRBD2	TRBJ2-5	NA	TGCGCCAGCAGCCAAACTAGCGGGAGGGCCTTGGGGGAGACCCAGTACTTC	CASSQTSGRALGETQYF
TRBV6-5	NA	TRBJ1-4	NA	TGTGCCAGCAGTCGCTTTGCGGGGGAAAAACTGTTTTTT	CASSRFAGEKLFF
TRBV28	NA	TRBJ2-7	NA	TGTGCCAGCAGTATGGTGGACAGAACCTACGAGCAGTACTTC	CASSMVDRTYEQYF
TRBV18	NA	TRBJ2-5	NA	TGTGCCAGCTCACCAGGAGGAGAGACCCAGTACTTC	CASSPGGETQYF
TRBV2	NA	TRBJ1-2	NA	TGTGCCAGCATGCGGGGGGCGCGGGGCTACACCTTC	CASMRGARGYTF
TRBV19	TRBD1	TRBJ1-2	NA	TGTGCCAGTAGTACGACGGGACAGGGCCCCCTAGGCTACACCTTC	CASSTTGQGPLGYTF
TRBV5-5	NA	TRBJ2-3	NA	TGTGCCAGCAGCAATGGACAGCCAGATACGCAGTATTTT	CASSNGQPDTQYF
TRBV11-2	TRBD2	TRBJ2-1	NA	TGTGCCAGCTCGACTAGCGGGAGTACGGTGGTAGGTAATGAGCAGTTCTTC	CASSTSGSTVVGNEQFF
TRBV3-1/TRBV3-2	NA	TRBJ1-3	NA	TGTGCCAGCATGAAGGGGAACTCTGGAAACACCATATATTTT	CASMKGNSGNTIYF